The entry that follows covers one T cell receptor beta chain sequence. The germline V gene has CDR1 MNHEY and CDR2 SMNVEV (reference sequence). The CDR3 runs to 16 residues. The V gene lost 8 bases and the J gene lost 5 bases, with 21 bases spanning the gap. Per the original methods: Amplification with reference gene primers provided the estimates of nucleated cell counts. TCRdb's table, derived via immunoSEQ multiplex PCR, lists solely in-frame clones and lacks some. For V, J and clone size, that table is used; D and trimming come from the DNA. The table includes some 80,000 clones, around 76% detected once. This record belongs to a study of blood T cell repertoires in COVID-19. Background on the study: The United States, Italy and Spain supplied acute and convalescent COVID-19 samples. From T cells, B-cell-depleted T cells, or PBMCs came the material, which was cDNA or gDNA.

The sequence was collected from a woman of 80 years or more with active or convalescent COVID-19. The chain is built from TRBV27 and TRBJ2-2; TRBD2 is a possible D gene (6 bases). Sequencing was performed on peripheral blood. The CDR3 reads CASGLPGAGWTGELFF. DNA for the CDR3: TGTGCCAGCGGACTCCCTGGCGCGGGGTGGACCGGGGAGCTGTTTTTT.